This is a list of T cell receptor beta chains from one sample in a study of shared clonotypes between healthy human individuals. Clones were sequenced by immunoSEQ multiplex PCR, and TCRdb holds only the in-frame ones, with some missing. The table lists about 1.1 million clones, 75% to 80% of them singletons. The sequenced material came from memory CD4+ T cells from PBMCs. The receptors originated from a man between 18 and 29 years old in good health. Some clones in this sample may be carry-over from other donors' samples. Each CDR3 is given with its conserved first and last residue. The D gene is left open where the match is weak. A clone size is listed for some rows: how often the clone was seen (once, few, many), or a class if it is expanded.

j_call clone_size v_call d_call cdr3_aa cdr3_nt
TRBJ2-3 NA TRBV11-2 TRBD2 CASSRGTSGITDTQYF TGTGCCAGCAGCCGAGGGACTAGCGGGATCACAGATACGCAGTATTTT
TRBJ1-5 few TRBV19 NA CASSRTENSNQPQHF TGTGCCAGTAGTAGGACGGAGAATAGCAATCAGCCCCAGCATTTT
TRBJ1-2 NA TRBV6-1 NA CASRLEAYYGYTF TGTGCCAGCAGGCTGGAGGCGTACTATGGCTACACCTTC
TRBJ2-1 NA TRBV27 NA CASSWQRYNEQFF TGTGCCAGCAGTTGGCAGCGCTACAATGAGCAGTTCTTC
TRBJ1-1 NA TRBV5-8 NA CASSSLSAFF TGTGCCAGCAGCTCCCTCTCAGCTTTCTTT
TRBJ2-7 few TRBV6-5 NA CASSLREKAYEQYF TGTGCCAGCAGCCTCCGAGAAAAGGCCTACGAGCAGTACTTC
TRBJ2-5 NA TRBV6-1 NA CATATGAGGGETQYF TGTGCCACCGCTACCGGAGCGGGCGGTGGAGAGACCCAGTACTTC
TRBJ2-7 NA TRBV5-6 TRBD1 CASSSGTGRHEQYF TGTGCCAGCAGCTCCGGGACAGGGAGGCACGAGCAGTACTTC
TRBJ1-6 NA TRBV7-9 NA CASSLVQNSPLHF TGTGCCAGCAGCTTAGTTCAGAATTCACCCCTCCACTTT
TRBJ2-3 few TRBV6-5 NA CASSYRNSYTDTQYF TGTGCCAGCAGTTATCGGAACAGCTACACAGATACGCAGTATTTT
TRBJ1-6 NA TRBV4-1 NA CASSQVTSNSPLHF TGCGCCAGCAGCCAGGTCACCAGTAATTCACCCCTCCACTTT
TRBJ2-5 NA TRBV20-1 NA CSGIFQETQYF TGCAGTGGAATTTTCCAAGAGACCCAGTACTTC
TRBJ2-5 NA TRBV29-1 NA CSVFTDQETQYF TGCAGCGTTTTTACGGATCAAGAGACCCAGTACTTC
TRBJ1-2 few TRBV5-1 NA CASSLGSGAIGYTF TGCGCCAGCAGCTTGGGGTCAGGGGCGATTGGCTACACCTTC
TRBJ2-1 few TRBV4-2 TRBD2 CASSRGLLVDNEQFF TGTGCCAGCAGCCGGGGACTACTCGTTGACAATGAGCAGTTCTTC
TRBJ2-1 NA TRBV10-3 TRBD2 CAISDSQRGGHNEQFF TGTGCCATCAGTGATTCCCAGCGGGGAGGGCACAATGAGCAGTTCTTC
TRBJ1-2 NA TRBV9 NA CASSRYPGQGYGYTF TGTGCCAGCAGCCGCTACCCGGGTCAGGGCTATGGCTACACCTTC
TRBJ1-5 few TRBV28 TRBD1 CASSLTGTGKKQPQHF TGTGCCAGCAGTTTGACAGGGACCGGGAAGAAACAGCCCCAGCATTTT
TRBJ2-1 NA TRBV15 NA CATSTLQGGERYNEQFF TGTGCCACCAGCACCCTTCAGGGGGGGGAGCGCTACAATGAGCAGTTCTTC
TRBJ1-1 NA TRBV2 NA CASSVKRSTNTEAFF TGTGCCAGCAGTGTCAAAAGGTCAACGAACACTGAAGCTTTCTTT
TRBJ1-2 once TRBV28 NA CASSSKPGGMNYGYTF TGTGCCAGCAGTTCTAAGCCGGGGGGGATGAACTATGGCTACACCTTC
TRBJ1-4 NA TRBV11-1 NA CASSSRSTNEKLFF TGTGCCAGCTCATCCAGATCAACTAATGAAAAACTGTTTTTT
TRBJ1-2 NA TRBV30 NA CAWNPVLVHGYTF TGTGCCTGGAACCCCGTGCTGGTTCATGGCTACACCTTC
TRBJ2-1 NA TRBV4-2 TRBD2 CASSRHVLASGTSYNEQFF TGTGCCAGCAGCCGACACGTCTTGGCTAGCGGGACCTCCTACAATGAGCAGTTCTTC
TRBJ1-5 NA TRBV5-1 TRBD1 CASSLGQGTQPQHF TGCGCCAGCAGCTTAGGACAGGGTACGCAGCCCCAGCATTTT
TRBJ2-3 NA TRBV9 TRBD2 CASSRLAGVGTDTQYF TGTGCCAGCAGCCGACTAGCGGGAGTAGGCACAGATACGCAGTATTTT
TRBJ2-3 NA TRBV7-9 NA CASSPQTGPADTQYF TGTGCCAGCAGCCCCCAGACAGGCCCCGCAGATACGCAGTATTTT
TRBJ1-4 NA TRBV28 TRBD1 CASRGQGRGYEKLFF TGTGCCAGCAGGGGACAGGGCCGGGGGTATGAAAAACTGTTTTTT
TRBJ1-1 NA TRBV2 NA CASSERVEAFF TGTGCCAGCAGTGAAAGAGTTGAAGCTTTCTTT
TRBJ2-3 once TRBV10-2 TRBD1 CASNDRGRGDTQYF TGCGCCAGCAACGACAGGGGCCGAGGAGATACGCAGTATTTT
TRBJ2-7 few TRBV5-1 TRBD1 CASSWDSTGEQYF TGCGCCAGCAGCTGGGACAGCACGGGCGAGCAGTACTTC
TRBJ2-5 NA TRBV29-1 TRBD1 CSVATGLGLGQYF TGCAGCGTAGCGACAGGGTTGGGGCTGGGGCAGTACTTC
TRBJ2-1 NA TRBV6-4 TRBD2 CASTLTSGSRDEQFF TGTGCCAGCACGCTGACTAGCGGGAGTCGCGATGAGCAGTTCTTC
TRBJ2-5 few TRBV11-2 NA CASSLGLQFETQYF TGTGCCAGCAGCTTAGGGCTGCAATTCGAGACCCAGTACTTC
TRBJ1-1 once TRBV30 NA CAWSVTMNTEAFF TGTGCCTGGAGTGTCACCATGAACACTGAAGCTTTCTTT
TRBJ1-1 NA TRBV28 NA CASSFEGGTEAFF TGTGCCAGCAGTTTTGAAGGGGGCACTGAAGCTTTCTTT
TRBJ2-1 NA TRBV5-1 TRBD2 CASSLAPSGNNEQFF TGCGCCAGCAGCTTGGCACCTAGCGGAAACAATGAGCAGTTCTTC
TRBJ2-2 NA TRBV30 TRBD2 CAWRPSGVNTGELFF TGTGCCTGGAGGCCTAGCGGGGTAAACACCGGGGAGCTGTTTTTT
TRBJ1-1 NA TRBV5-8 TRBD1 CASSGTGGRGTEAFF TGTGCCAGCAGCGGAACAGGGGGCAGGGGCACTGAAGCTTTCTTT
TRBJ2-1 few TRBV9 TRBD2 CASSVVAGAYNEQFF TGTGCCAGCAGCGTAGTAGCGGGGGCCTACAATGAGCAGTTCTTC
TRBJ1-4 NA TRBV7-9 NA CASSLLGGEKLFF TGTGCCAGCAGCTTACTGGGGGGTGAAAAACTGTTTTTT